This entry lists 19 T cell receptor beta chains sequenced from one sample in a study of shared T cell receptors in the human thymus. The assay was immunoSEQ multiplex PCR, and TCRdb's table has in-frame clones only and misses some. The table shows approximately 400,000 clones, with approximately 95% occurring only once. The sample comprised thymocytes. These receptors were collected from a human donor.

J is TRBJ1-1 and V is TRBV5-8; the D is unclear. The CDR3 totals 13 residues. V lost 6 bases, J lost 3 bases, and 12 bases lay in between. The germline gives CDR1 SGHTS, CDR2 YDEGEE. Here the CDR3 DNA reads TGTGCCAGCAATCGGAGGCGGGACACTGAAGCTTTCTTT. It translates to CASNRRRDTEAFF.

The CDR3 protein is CASSQEASVETQYF. CDR3 DNA: TGTGCCAGCAGCCAAGAGGCTAGTGTGGAGACCCAGTACTTC. The rearrangement uses TRBV14 and TRBJ2-5; D remains ambiguous. CDR3 length: 14 residues. The germline V and J ends were trimmed by 0 bases and 5 bases, with 10 bases remaining between them. Germline-derived CDR1 and CDR2 are SGHDN and FVKESK. The full variable domain, completed using reference TRBV14 and TRBJ2-5, is EAGVTQFPSHSVIEKGQTVTLRCDPISGHDNLYWYRRVMGKEIKFLLHFVKESKQDESGMPNNRFLAERTGGTYSTLKVQPAELEDSGVYFCASSQEASVETQYFGPGTRLLVL.

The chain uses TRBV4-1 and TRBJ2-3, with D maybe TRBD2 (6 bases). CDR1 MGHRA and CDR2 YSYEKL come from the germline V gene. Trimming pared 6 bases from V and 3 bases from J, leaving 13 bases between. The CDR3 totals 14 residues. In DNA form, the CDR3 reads TGCGCCAGCAGTGCGTCGAGCGGGACAGATACGCAGTATTTT. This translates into CASSASSGTDTQYF.

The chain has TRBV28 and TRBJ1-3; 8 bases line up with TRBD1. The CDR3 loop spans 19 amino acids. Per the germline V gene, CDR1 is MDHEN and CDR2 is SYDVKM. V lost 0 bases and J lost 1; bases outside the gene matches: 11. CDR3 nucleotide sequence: TGTGCCAGCAGTTTATGCCCCTATACAGGGGGACGTTCTGGAAACACCATATATTTT. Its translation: CASSLCPYTGGRSGNTIYF.

CDR3 sequence: CATVGVEKLFF. Here the CDR3 DNA reads TGTGCCACCGTTGGGGTTGAAAAACTGTTTTTT. The chain links TRBV28 to TRBJ1-4; D gene uncertain. Germline V gene data show CDR1 as MDHEN and CDR2 as SYDVKM. The CDR3 length is 11 residues. V lost 10 bases to trimming and J lost 7 bases, with 10 bases between them.

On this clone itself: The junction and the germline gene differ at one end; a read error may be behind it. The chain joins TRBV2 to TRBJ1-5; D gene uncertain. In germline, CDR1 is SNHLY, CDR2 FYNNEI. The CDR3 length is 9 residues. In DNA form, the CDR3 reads TGTGCCAGCACTCAGCCCCAGCATTTT. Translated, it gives CASTQPQHF.

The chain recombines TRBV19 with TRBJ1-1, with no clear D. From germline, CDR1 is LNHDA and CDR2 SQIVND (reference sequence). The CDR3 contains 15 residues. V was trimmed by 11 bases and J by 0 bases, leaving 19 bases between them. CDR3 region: CASTRVGAMNTEAFF. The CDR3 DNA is TGTGCCTCTACGCGCGTAGGAGCGATGAACACTGAAGCTTTCTTT.

The CDR3 DNA reads as TGTGCCAGCTCACCCCGGACAGAAAGCTCCTACGAGCAGTACTTC. As protein: CASSPRTESSYEQYF. The chain couples TRBV18 to TRBJ2-7; D perhaps matches TRBD1 (6 bases). V was pared by 3 bases and J by 0 bases, with 12 bases between. CDR1 and CDR2 (germline): KGHSH, LQKENI. This CDR3 has 15 amino acids.

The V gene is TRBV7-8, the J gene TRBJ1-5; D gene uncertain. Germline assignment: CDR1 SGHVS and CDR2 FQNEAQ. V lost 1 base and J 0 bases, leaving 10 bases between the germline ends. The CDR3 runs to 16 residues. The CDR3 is CASSLGRGYSNQPQHF. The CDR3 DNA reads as TGTGCCAGCAGCTTAGGGAGAGGCTATAGCAATCAGCCCCAGCATTTT.

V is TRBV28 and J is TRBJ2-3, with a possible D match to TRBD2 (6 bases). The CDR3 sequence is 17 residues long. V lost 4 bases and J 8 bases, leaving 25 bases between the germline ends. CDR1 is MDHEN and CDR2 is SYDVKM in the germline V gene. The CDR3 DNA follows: TGTGCCAGCAGTTCCCTACTAGACGGGAGTCGCCCTGGTACGCAGTATTTT. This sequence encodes CASSSLLDGSRPGTQYF.

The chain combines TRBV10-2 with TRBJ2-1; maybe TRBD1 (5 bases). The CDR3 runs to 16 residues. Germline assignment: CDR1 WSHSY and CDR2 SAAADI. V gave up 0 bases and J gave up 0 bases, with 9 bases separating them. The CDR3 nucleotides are TGCGCCAGCAGTGAGTCGGGGCCTAGCTCCTACAATGAGCAGTTCTTC. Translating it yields CASSESGPSSYNEQFF.

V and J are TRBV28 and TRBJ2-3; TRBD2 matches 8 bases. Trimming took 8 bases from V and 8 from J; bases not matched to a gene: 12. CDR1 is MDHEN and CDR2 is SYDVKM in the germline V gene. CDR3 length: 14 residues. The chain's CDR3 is CASGLSGRKSTQYF. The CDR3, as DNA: TGTGCCAGCGGCTTGAGCGGGAGAAAGAGTACGCAGTATTTT. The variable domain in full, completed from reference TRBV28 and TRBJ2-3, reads DVKVTQSSRYLVKRTGEKVFLECVQDMDHENMFWYRQDPGLGLRLIYFSYDVKMKEKGDIPEGYSVSREKKERFSLILESASTNQTSMYLCASGLSGRKSTQYFGPGTRLTVL.

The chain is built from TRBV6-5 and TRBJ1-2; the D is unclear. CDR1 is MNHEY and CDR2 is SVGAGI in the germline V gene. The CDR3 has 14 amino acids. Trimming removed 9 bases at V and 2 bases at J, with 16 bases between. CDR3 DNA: TGTGCCAGTACTCCCTATATGCAAAACTATGGCTACACCTTC. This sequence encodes CASTPYMQNYGYTF.

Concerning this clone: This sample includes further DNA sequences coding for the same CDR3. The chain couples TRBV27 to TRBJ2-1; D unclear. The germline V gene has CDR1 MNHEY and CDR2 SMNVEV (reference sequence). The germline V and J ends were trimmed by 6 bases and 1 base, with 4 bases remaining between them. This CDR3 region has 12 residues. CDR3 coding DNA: TGTGCCAGCAGACCTTCCTACAATGAGCAGTTCTTC. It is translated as CASRPSYNEQFF.

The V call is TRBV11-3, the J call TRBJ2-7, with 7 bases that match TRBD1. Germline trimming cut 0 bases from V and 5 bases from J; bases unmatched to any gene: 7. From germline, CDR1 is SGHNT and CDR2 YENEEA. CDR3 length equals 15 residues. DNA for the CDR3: TGTGCCAGCAGCTTAGAGACAGGGACCTCTCACGAGCAGTACTTC. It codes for CASSLETGTSHEQYF.

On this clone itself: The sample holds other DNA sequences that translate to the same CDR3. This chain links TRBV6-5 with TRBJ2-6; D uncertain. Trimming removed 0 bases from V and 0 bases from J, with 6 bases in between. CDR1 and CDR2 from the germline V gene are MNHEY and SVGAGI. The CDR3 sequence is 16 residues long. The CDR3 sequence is CASSYSGGSGANVLTF. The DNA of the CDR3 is TGTGCCAGCAGTTACTCCGGCGGCTCTGGGGCCAACGTCCTGACTTTC.

CDR3 coding DNA: TGTGCCTGGAGCGCCCGACGCCGGGGGCTAGAACAGCCCCAGCATTTT. Translation gives CAWSARRRGLEQPQHF. This rearrangement joins TRBV30 to TRBJ1-5; tentatively, D is TRBD1 (6 bases). The CDR3 has 16 amino acids. Germline V CDR1 and CDR2: GTSNPN, SVGIG (reference sequence). The V end lost 3 bases, the J end lost 7 bases, and 22 bases lay between the germline ends. Together with reference TRBV30 and TRBJ1-5, the CDR3 gives the full variable domain: SQTIHQWPATLVQPVGSPLSLECTVEGTSNPNLYWYRQAAGRGLQLLFYSVGIGQISSEVPQNLSASRPQDRQFILSSKKLLLSDSGFYLCAWSARRRGLEQPQHFGDGTRLSIL.

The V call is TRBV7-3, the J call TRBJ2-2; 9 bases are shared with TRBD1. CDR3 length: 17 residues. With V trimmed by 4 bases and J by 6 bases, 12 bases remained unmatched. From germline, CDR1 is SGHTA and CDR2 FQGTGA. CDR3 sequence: CASSSFPGTGMAGELFF. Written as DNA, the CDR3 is TGTGCCAGCAGCTCTTTCCCCGGGACAGGGATGGCCGGGGAGCTGTTTTTT.

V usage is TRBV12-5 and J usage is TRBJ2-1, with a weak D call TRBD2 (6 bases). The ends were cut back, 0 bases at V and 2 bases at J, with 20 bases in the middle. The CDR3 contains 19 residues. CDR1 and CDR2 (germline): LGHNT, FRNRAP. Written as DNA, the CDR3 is TGTGCTAGTGGTTTGGTACTCCGGGGGAGCAGGATCACCTACAATGAGCAGTTCTTC. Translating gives CASGLVLRGSRITYNEQFF.